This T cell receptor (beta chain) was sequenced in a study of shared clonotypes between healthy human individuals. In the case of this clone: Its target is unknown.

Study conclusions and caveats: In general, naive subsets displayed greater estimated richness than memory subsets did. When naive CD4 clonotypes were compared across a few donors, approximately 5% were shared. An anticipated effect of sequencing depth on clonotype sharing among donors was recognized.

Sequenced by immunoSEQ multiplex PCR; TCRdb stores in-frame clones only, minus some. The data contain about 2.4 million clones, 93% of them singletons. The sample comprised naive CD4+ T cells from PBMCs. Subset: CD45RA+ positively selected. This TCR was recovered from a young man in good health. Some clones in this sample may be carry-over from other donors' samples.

The CDR3, as DNA: TGTGCCAGTAGTATTATGAGCCCGTACAATGAGCAGTTCTTC. Amino acids: CASSIMSPYNEQFF. The V and J genes are TRBV19 and TRBJ2-1; D is uncertain. The CDR3 has 14 residues. Germline CDR1 LNHDA, CDR2 SQIVND (reference sequence). Trimming took off 3 bases at V and 4 bases at J, with 10 bases between the two ends.